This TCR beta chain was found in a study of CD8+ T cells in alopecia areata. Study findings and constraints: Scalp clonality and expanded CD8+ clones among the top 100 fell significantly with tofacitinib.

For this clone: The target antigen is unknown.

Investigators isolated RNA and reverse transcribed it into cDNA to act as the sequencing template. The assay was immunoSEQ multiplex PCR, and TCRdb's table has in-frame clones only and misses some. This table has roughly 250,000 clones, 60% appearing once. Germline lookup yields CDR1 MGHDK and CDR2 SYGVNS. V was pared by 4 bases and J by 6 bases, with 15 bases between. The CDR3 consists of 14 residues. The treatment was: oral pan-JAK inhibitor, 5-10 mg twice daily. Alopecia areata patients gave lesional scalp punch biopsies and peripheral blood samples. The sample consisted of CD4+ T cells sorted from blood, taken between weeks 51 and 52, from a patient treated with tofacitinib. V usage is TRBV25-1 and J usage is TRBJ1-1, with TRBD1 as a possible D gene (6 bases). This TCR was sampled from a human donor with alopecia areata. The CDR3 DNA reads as TGTGCCAGCAGTGGCCTAACAGGGTTTCCTGAAGCTTTCTTT. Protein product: CASSGLTGFPEAFF.